These 26 T cell receptor beta chains originate from one sample sequenced in a study of CD8 T cells in Susac syndrome. Roughly 0.45 to 1 ug RNA was reverse transcribed with random hexamers. TCRdb re-analysed the immunoSEQ multiplex PCR reads in MiXCR, keeping a single row per CDR3 protein. This table holds fewer than 90,000 distinct CDR3 sequences, about 94% found once. The sequencing sample was made of CD8+ T cells from PBMCs. The receptors shown here come from a human donor with Susac syndrome.

V gene TRBV30 combines with J gene TRBJ1-1; a possible D gene is TRBD1 (5 bases). Looked up from germline, CDR1 is GTSNPN and CDR2 is SVGIG (reference sequence). The V end was cut by 2 bases, the J end by 8 bases, with 9 bases between. The CDR3 loop spans 11 amino acids. CDR3 protein: CAWSRGDEAFF. The CDR3 region has the DNA TGTGCCTGGAGTCGGGGGGACGAAGCTTTCTTT.

This chain links TRBV20-1 with TRBJ2-7, with 7 bases aligning to TRBD1. This CDR3 is 15 amino acids long. Trimming removed 0 bases from V and 2 bases from J; junction bases left unmatched: 7. Germline lookup yields CDR1 DFQATT and CDR2 SNEGSKA (reference sequence). The CDR3 loop reads CSARDRQGETYEQYF. The CDR3 DNA reads as TGCAGTGCTAGAGATCGGCAGGGGGAAACCTACGAGCAGTACTTC.

The chain carries TRBV12-3 or TRBV12-4 and TRBJ2-7, with a possible D match to TRBD1 (6 bases). The CDR3 has 15 residues. The ends were cut back, 1 base at V and 2 bases at J, with 12 bases in the middle. The CDR3 spells CASSLETGRTYEQYF. CDR3 DNA sequence: TGTGCCAGCAGTTTAGAGACAGGCCGAACCTACGAGCAGTACTTC.

The sample holds a few counts of this clonotype. The rearrangement uses TRBV4-1 and TRBJ1-2; D remains ambiguous. CDR3 length: 12 residues. Germline CDR1 is MGHRA and CDR2 is YSYEKL. V dropped 1 base and J dropped 8 bases, with 8 bases sitting between them. CDR3 protein: CASSQGPRGYTF. The CDR3 DNA reads TGCGCCAGCAGCCAAGGCCCTAGAGGCTACACCTTC.

The chain uses TRBV5-1 and TRBJ1-1; 8 bases map to TRBD1. V was pared by 3 bases and J by 8 bases, with 6 bases of the junction left unmatched. Germline CDR1 SGHRS, CDR2 YFSETQ. This CDR3 is 13 amino acids long. CDR3: CASSWRAGGEAFF. The CDR3, as DNA: TGCGCCAGCAGCTGGAGAGCAGGGGGCGAAGCTTTCTTT.

The gene calls are TRBV5-6 and TRBJ2-1, with 8 bases lining up with TRBD1. CDR3 length equals 15 residues. Unmatched junction bases numbered 13, after V lost 5 bases and J lost 9 bases. Germline V CDR1 and CDR2: SGHDT, YYEEEE. CDR3 region: CASSYGQGNLGEQFF. DNA for the CDR3: TGTGCCAGCAGTTACGGACAGGGAAATCTGGGTGAGCAGTTCTTC.

The V and J genes are TRBV19 and TRBJ2-7; 7 bases match TRBD1. This CDR3 region has 11 residues. Germline CDR1 is LNHDA and CDR2 is SQIVND (reference sequence). The V and J ends lost 10 bases and 7 bases, in that order; junction bases with no gene match: 7. CDR3 sequence (DNA): TGTGCCACAAGACAGGGCTTGGAGCAGTACTTC. This translates into CATRQGLEQYF.

This clonotype was seen a handful of times. J is TRBJ2-1 and V is TRBV11-2, with 7 bases lining up with TRBD2. The CDR3 is made up of 14 amino acids. Germline V gene lookup returns CDR1 SGHAT and CDR2 FQNNGV. V was pared by 5 bases and J by 7 bases, with 8 bases of the junction left unmatched. CDR3 sequence (DNA): TGTGCCAGCAGCGGCACTAGCGTAGATAATGAGCAGTTCTTC. Its translation: CASSGTSVDNEQFF.

This chain links TRBV29-1 with TRBJ2-6; D gene unclear. The CDR3 covers 12 residues. Trimming pared 6 bases from V and 3 bases from J, leaving 6 bases between. The germline CDR1 and CDR2 sequences are SQVTM and ANQGSEA. The CDR3 here is CSVDYGANVLTF. The CDR3 nucleotides are TGCAGCGTCGATTATGGGGCCAACGTCCTGACTTTC.

A single count supports this clonotype. V usage is TRBV7-2 and J usage is TRBJ1-2, with 9 bases aligning to TRBD1. The CDR3 contains 15 residues. The V gene's germline CDR1 is SGHTA and CDR2 FQGNSA. V was pared by 5 bases and J by 8 bases, with 12 bases of the junction left unmatched. CDR3 region: CASSQSGQGSAGYTF. The CDR3, as DNA: TGTGCCAGCAGCCAATCGGGACAGGGTTCAGCCGGCTACACCTTC.

In its sample, this clonotype was seen once. The genes are TRBV10-3 and TRBJ2-5; possible D gene TRBD1, 6 bases. Trimming removed 0 bases at V and 3 bases at J, with 11 bases between. This CDR3 contains 15 residues. Germline V gene data show CDR1 as ENHRY and CDR2 as SYGVKD. The CDR3 nucleotides are TGTGCCATCAGTGAGTCGATAGGACAGAAAGAGACCCAGTACTTC. Its protein product is CAISESIGQKETQYF.

V is TRBV27 and J is TRBJ2-1, with TRBD2 as a possible D gene (6 bases). This CDR3 region has 15 residues. CDR1 MNHEY and CDR2 SMNVEV come from the germline V gene (reference sequence). Trimming cost V 5 bases and J 0 bases, with 11 bases left between them. As DNA, the CDR3 is TGTGCCAGCAGTGATTCGACTAGCTCCTACAATGAGCAGTTCTTC. Amino acid sequence: CASSDSTSSYNEQFF.

This clonotype was observed once. The CDR3 DNA follows: TGTGCCAGCAGTGATAGGACAGGCCAAGAGACCCAGTACTTC. Amino acids: CASSDRTGQETQYF. The rearrangement links TRBV2 to TRBJ2-5; 7 nucleotides agree with TRBD1. The CDR3 sequence is 14 residues long. V lost 3 bases to trimming and J lost 1 base; unmatched junction nucleotides: 2. CDR1 is SNHLY, CDR2 FYNNEI, per germline.

The V call is TRBV7-9, the J call TRBJ2-7; 15 bases are a match to TRBD2. Germline loops: CDR1 SEHNR, CDR2 FQNEAQ (reference sequence). CDR3 length: 15 amino acids. After removal of 5 bases from V and 3 bases from J, the junction contained 2 bases not matched to a gene. The CDR3 DNA is TGTGCCAGCAGCGGACTAGCGGGGGGGGGCTACGAGCAGTACTTC. It yields the protein CASSGLAGGGYEQYF.

The CDR3 bases are TGTGCCAGCAGCGTAGGCGGGGGGACGTACTACGAGCAGTACTTC. It specifies CASSVGGGTYYEQYF. This chain connects TRBV9 to TRBJ2-7, with TRBD2 identical over 8 bases. After removal of 0 bases from V and 3 bases from J, the junction contained 5 bases not matched to a gene. The germline CDR1 and CDR2 sequences are SGDLS and YYNGEE. CDR3 length: 15 amino acids.

The chain couples TRBV9 to TRBJ2-5; 7 bases fit TRBD1. Germline trimming cut 0 bases from V and 5 bases from J; bases unmatched to any gene: 4. CDR1 and CDR2 from the germline V gene are SGDLS and YYNGEE. CDR3 length equals 14 residues. This CDR3 reads CASSVDETGETQYF. The DNA for the CDR3 is TGTGCCAGCAGCGTAGATGAGACAGGGGAGACCCAGTACTTC.

This clonotype has a handful of counts. V gene TRBV27 combines with J gene TRBJ2-3; D unresolved. With 2 bases removed from V and 1 base from J, the gap between germline ends came to 4 bases. The germline CDR1 and CDR2 sequences are MNHEY and SMNVEV (reference sequence). The CDR3 totals 13 residues. The CDR3 spells CASSLGGTDTQYF. The CDR3 DNA sequence: TGTGCCAGCAGTTTAGGGGGCACAGATACGCAGTATTTT.

CDR3 nucleotides: TGTGCCAGCAGCAATGGGACTAGCGGGTTATACTCCTACGAGCAGTACTTC. Amino acids: CASSNGTSGLYSYEQYF. This sequence joins TRBV7-9 and TRBJ2-7, with 12 bases aligning to TRBD2. Trimming at V came to 5 bases and at J to 0 bases, leaving 8 bases not matched to a gene. Germline V lookup: CDR1 SEHNR, CDR2 FQNEAQ (reference sequence). The CDR3 is 17 residues long.

This rearrangement joins TRBV7-9 to TRBJ2-3, with a tentative D call TRBD2 (5 bases). Trimming shortened V by 4 bases and J by 0 bases, and 11 bases separated the two germline ends. This CDR3 is 15 amino acids long. Germline values: CDR1 SEHNR, CDR2 FQNEAQ (reference sequence). CDR3 region: CASSSLAPSTDTQYF. DNA for the CDR3: TGTGCCAGCAGCTCCCTAGCCCCTAGCACAGATACGCAGTATTTT. Together with reference TRBV7-9 and TRBJ2-3, the CDR3 gives the full variable domain: DTGVSQNPRHKITKRGQNVTFRCDPISEHNRLYWYRQTLGQGPEFLTYFQNEAQLEKSRLLSDRFSAERPKGSFSTLEIQRTEQGDSAMYLCASSSLAPSTDTQYFGPGTRLTVL.

This chain joins TRBV7-8 and TRBJ1-5; no reliable D call. The CDR3 is 12 residues long. V lost 8 bases and J lost 1, with 6 bases in between. The germline CDR1 and CDR2 sequences are SGHVS and FQNEAQ. The DNA for the CDR3 is TGTGCCAGCGCCATAAGCAATCAGCCCCAGCATTTT. Its protein product is CASAISNQPQHF. The full variable domain, rest sourced from reference TRBV7-8 and TRBJ1-5, is GAGVSQSPRYKVAKRGQDVALRCDPISGHVSLFWYQQALGQGPEFLTYFQNEAQLDKSGLPSDRFFAERPEGSVSTLKIQRTQQEDSAVYLCASAISNQPQHFGDGTRLSIL.

The V and J genes are TRBV7-9 and TRBJ2-2; unclear D gene. Germline V lookup: CDR1 SEHNR, CDR2 FQNEAQ (reference sequence). The CDR3 consists of 17 residues. V lost 2 bases, J lost 3 bases, and 16 bases lay in between. CDR3 DNA: TGTGCCAGCAGCTTATCAGGCGCAGGCATGGACACCGGGGAGCTGTTTTTT. Translated: CASSLSGAGMDTGELFF.

CDR3 protein: CACTGTYEQYF. The CDR3 DNA is TGTGCCTGCACCGGGACCTACGAGCAGTACTTC. The V call is TRBV30, the J call TRBJ2-7; D is possibly TRBD2 (5 bases). The CDR3 has 11 residues. V lost 6 bases and J lost 2, with 8 bases in between. Germline loops: CDR1 GTSNPN, CDR2 SVGIG (reference sequence).

The chain employs TRBV4-1 and TRBJ1-5; 9 positions agree with TRBD1. V dropped 2 bases and J dropped 5; count of bases not matched to a gene: 4. Germline CDR1 MGHRA, CDR2 YSYEKL. The CDR3 is 15 amino acids. The CDR3: CASSQLDRGDQPQHF. As DNA, the CDR3 is TGCGCCAGCAGCCAACTGGACAGGGGCGATCAGCCCCAGCATTTT.

The CDR3 DNA reads TGTGCCAGCAGTTTCGGACAGATGAACACTGAAGCTTTCTTT. It yields the protein CASSFGQMNTEAFF. The rearrangement joins TRBV27 to TRBJ1-1, with D tentatively TRBD1 (6 bases). Germline V lookup: CDR1 MNHEY, CDR2 SMNVEV (reference sequence). The V and J ends lost 3 bases and 0 bases respectively, with 8 bases between them. The CDR3 covers 14 residues.

This chain connects TRBV7-2 to TRBJ2-1; D is unclear. The V end lost 3 bases, the J end lost 9 bases, and 9 bases lay between the germline ends. CDR1 SGHTA and CDR2 FQGNSA come from the germline V gene. The CDR3 sequence is 12 residues long. The CDR3 nucleotides read TGTGCCAGCAGCTTTCCACGTGCTGAGCAGTTCTTC. Encoded protein: CASSFPRAEQFF. Using reference TRBV7-2 and TRBJ2-1 for the parts outside the CDR3, the full variable domain is GAGVSQSPSNKVTEKGKDVELRCDPISGHTALYWYRQSLGQGLEFLIYFQGNSAPDKSGLPSDRFSAERTGGSVSTLTIQRTQQEDSAVYLCASSFPRAEQFFGPGTRLTVL.

V usage is TRBV6-5 and J usage is TRBJ2-7, with a tentative D call TRBD1 (5 bases). This CDR3 is 14 amino acids long. V shed 0 bases and J shed 2 bases, with 8 bases lying between them. Per the germline V gene, CDR1 is MNHEY and CDR2 is SVGAGI. CDR3 sequence: CASSYSTVTYEQYF. Written as DNA, the CDR3 is TGTGCCAGCAGTTACTCGACAGTTACCTACGAGCAGTACTTC.